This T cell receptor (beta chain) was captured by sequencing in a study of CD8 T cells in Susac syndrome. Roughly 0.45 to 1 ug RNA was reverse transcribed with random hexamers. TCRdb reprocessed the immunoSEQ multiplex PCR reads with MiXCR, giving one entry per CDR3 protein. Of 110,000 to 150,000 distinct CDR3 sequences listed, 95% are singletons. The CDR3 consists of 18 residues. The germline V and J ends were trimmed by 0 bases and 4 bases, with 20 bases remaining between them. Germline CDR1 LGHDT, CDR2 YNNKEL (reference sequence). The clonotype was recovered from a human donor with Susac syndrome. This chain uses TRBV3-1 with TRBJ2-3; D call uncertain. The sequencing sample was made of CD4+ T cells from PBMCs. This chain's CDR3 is CASSQDPLGRLCADTQYF. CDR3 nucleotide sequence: TGTGCCAGCAGCCAAGACCCCCTTGGTAGACTCTGCGCAGATACGCAGTATTTT.